This passage covers 12 T cell receptor beta chains from one sample sequenced in a study of blood T cell repertoires in COVID-19. TCRdb keeps only in-frame clones here, not all; method: immunoSEQ multiplex PCR. The repertoire holds 200,000 to 300,000 clones, with 88% as singletons. Specimen: PBMCs or T cells enriched from blood (not recorded which). These receptors were obtained from a woman aged 40 to 50 with acute COVID-19.

The rearrangement uses TRBV6-5 and TRBJ2-1; D might be TRBD2 (6 bases). Germline V gene sequence: CDR1 MNHEY, CDR2 SVGAGI. The CDR3 length is 15 residues. V was shortened by 6 bases and J by 5 bases, with 17 bases between the two germline ends. The CDR3 loop reads CASRRSGVGDNEQFF. The DNA of the CDR3 is TGTGCCAGCAGGCGGTCGGGGGTAGGAGACAATGAGCAGTTCTTC.

This rearrangement joins TRBV4-2 to TRBJ2-3; TRBD2 matches 9 bases. Germline lookup yields CDR1 LGHNA and CDR2 YNFKEQ. After removal of 3 bases from V and 0 bases from J, the junction contained 4 bases not matched to a gene. The CDR3 extends over 16 amino acids. The CDR3 sequence is CASSHARGGSTDTQYF. CDR3 bases: TGTGCCAGCAGCCACGCGCGGGGGGGAAGCACAGATACGCAGTATTTT.

The chain links TRBV19 to TRBJ2-7, with 10 bases fitting TRBD2. Per germline, CDR1 LNHDA and CDR2 SQIVND (reference sequence). J gave up 6 bases and V 5 bases, and 28 bases lay outside the gene matches. The CDR3 is 21 amino acids. The CDR3 here is CASSPSPGWLAGALRSVEQYF. CDR3 bases: TGTGCCAGTAGTCCTTCTCCAGGGTGGCTAGCGGGGGCCCTCCGGAGCGTCGAGCAGTACTTC.

V usage is TRBV28 and J usage is TRBJ1-1; D is ambiguous. Trimming took 3 bases from V and 7 from J, leaving 12 bases between them. Germline CDR1 MDHEN, CDR2 SYDVKM. This CDR3 region has 13 residues. CDR3 bases: TGTGCCAGCAGTTTTTCTCTCACAGTTGAAGCTTTCTTT. It is translated as CASSFSLTVEAFF.

This rearrangement joins TRBV23-1 to TRBJ2-2; the match to TRBD1 covers 7 bases. TRBV23-1 belongs to the ORF category, with a function that is uncertain. V lost 11 bases and J lost 6; bases outside the gene matches: 9. This CDR3 is built from 13 residues. This CDR3 reads CARGEGGPGELFF. The DNA of the CDR3 is TGCGCCCGGGGAGAAGGGGGCCCCGGGGAGCTGTTTTTT.

The gene calls are TRBV18 and TRBJ2-1; TRBD2 agrees at 11 bases. Per germline, CDR1 KGHSH and CDR2 LQKENI. The CDR3 runs to 17 residues. The V gene end was trimmed by 2 bases and the J gene end by 3 bases; junction bases not matched to a gene: 6. CDR3 nucleotide sequence: TGTGCCAGCTCACCAACCCGACTAGCGGGATTCTACAATGAGCAGTTCTTC. Translation gives CASSPTRLAGFYNEQFF.

The J gene is TRBJ2-2, the V gene TRBV7-2; D is perhaps TRBD2 (7 bases). V lost 8 bases, J lost 5 bases, and 15 bases lay in between. CDR3 size: 14 residues. Germline loops: CDR1 SGHTA, CDR2 FQGNSA. CDR3 sequence reads: CASLWGGRTGELFF. CDR3 nucleotides: TGTGCCAGCCTCTGGGGGGGGCGGACCGGGGAGCTGTTTTTT.

The chain couples TRBV6-5 to TRBJ1-2; D gene unclear. Looked up from germline, CDR1 is MNHEY and CDR2 is SVGAGI. V gave up 4 bases and J gave up 3 bases, with 9 bases separating them. The CDR3 covers 13 residues. The CDR3 DNA follows: TGTGCCAGCAGTTTCAGAGAGGACTATGGCTACACCTTC. This translates into CASSFREDYGYTF.

The rearrangement uses TRBV29-1 and TRBJ1-1, with 10 bases identical to TRBD1. CDR3 length: 12 amino acids. With 6 bases clipped from V and 11 bases from J, the junction kept 9 bases outside the gene matches. The germline V gene encodes CDR1 SQVTM and CDR2 ANQGSEA. The CDR3 DNA follows: TGCAGCGTAGACAGGGGGCTAGACGAGGCTTTCTTT. As protein: CSVDRGLDEAFF.

The chain is built from TRBV6-4 and TRBJ1-1, with D perhaps matching TRBD1 (5 bases). Between the trimmed V and J ends, which lost 4 bases and 8 bases, there was a span of 14 bases. This CDR3 contains 13 residues. Germline CDR1 and CDR2: MRHNA and SNTAGT. The CDR3 spells CASSAIAGTEAFF. CDR3 bases: TGTGCCAGCAGTGCCATTGCGGGGACGGAAGCTTTCTTT.

By frequency in the sample, this clone is medium-sized. This rearrangement joins TRBV6-5 to TRBJ2-1; no reliable D call. With 8 bases removed from V and 8 bases from J, the gap between germline ends came to 10 bases. The CDR3 is made up of 11 amino acids. Germline CDR1 is MNHEY and CDR2 is SVGAGI. For the CDR3, the DNA is TGTGCCAGCTCAGTCTCCCATGAGCAGTTCTTC. The encoded protein is CASSVSHEQFF.

This rearrangement joins TRBV21-1 to TRBJ2-7; TRBD1 is the table's D call and was not checked against the DNA. TRBV21-1 is termed a pseudogene. The CDR3 totals 15 residues. The CDR3 DNA is TGTGCCAGGATTAATGGGCAGGGGAGCTCCTACGAGCAGTACGTC. It yields the protein CARINGQGSSYEQYV.